The rows below give T cell receptor beta chains drawn from one sample of a study of ipilimumab plus nivolumab after autologous stem cell transplantation. Some clones are missing from TCRdb's copy, which holds only in-frame ones; the method was immunoSEQ multiplex PCR. The sample yields fewer than 25,000 clones, roughly 74% seen once. The sample consisted of PBMCs, taken in a trial of ipilimumab plus nivolumab as post-transplant consolidation. These receptors were obtained from a male donor with diffuse large B-cell lymphoma. The CDR3 runs from the conserved cysteine through the conserved F or W. The D gene is left open where the match is weak. The listing skips clone size in some rows; elsewhere it reads once, few, many or a size class.

CDR3nt: TGTGCCAGCAGCTTATTTGAATATGGCTACACCTTC; CDR3aa: CASSLFEYGYTF; abundance: once; j_gene: TRBJ1-2; d_gene: -; v_gene: TRBV13
CDR3nt: TGTGCCAGCAGTGAAGCGGGGAGGGGGACAGATACGCAGTATTTT; CDR3aa: CASSEAGRGTDTQYF; abundance: -; j_gene: TRBJ2-3; d_gene: -; v_gene: TRBV6-1
CDR3nt: TGTGCCAGCTCACCACTAGGGACTTACAATGAGCAGTTCTTC; CDR3aa: CASSPLGTYNEQFF; abundance: -; j_gene: TRBJ2-1; d_gene: -; v_gene: TRBV18
CDR3nt: TGTGCCAGCAGTTTAAAAGGACTTCCAAGCGCGAAAAAACTGTTTTTT; CDR3aa: CASSLKGLPSAKKLFF; abundance: -; j_gene: TRBJ1-4; d_gene: -; v_gene: TRBV27
CDR3nt: TGCGCCAGCAGCCACCCGGGACTGTCGTACAATGAGCAGTTCTTC; CDR3aa: CASSHPGLSYNEQFF; abundance: -; j_gene: TRBJ2-1; d_gene: -; v_gene: TRBV4-1
CDR3nt: TGCGCCAGCAGCCAAGAGTACACAGGGGCTGCTAACTATGGCTACACCTTC; CDR3aa: CASSQEYTGAANYGYTF; abundance: few; j_gene: TRBJ1-2; d_gene: TRBD1; v_gene: TRBV4-1
CDR3nt: TGTGCCAGCTCACCATCGGGGACTGCGGAATACGAGCAGTACTTC; CDR3aa: CASSPSGTAEYEQYF; abundance: many; j_gene: TRBJ2-7; d_gene: -; v_gene: TRBV18
CDR3nt: TGTGCCAGTAGTATAGATGCCAGACACTATGGCTACACCTTC; CDR3aa: CASSIDARHYGYTF; abundance: -; j_gene: TRBJ1-2; d_gene: -; v_gene: TRBV19
CDR3nt: TGTGCCAGCAGCTTTACCCCACGCCTGGGGGGCCTCTCCTACAATGAGCAGTTCTTC; CDR3aa: CASSFTPRLGGLSYNEQFF; abundance: -; j_gene: TRBJ2-1; d_gene: -; v_gene: TRBV7-9
CDR3nt: TGTGCCAGCAGCCCCAGACAGATACCCACAGATACGCAGTATTTT; CDR3aa: CASSPRQIPTDTQYF; abundance: many; j_gene: TRBJ2-3; d_gene: -; v_gene: TRBV11-2
CDR3nt: TGTGCCAGCAGTTTTGCGGACAGGGACTACGAGCAGTACTTC; CDR3aa: CASSFADRDYEQYF; abundance: -; j_gene: TRBJ2-7; d_gene: TRBD1; v_gene: TRBV27
CDR3nt: TGTGCCAGCAGCCAAGATCGGGGGGACTCCTACAATGAGCAGTTCTTC; CDR3aa: CASSQDRGDSYNEQFF; abundance: -; j_gene: TRBJ2-1; d_gene: TRBD2; v_gene: TRBV4-2
CDR3nt: TGTGCCAGCTCTCGCCTGAACGAGCAGTACTTC; CDR3aa: CASSRLNEQYF; abundance: -; j_gene: TRBJ2-7; d_gene: -; v_gene: TRBV18
CDR3nt: TGTGCCAGCAGCCAACGGGAGGGACCCTACGAGCAGTACTTC; CDR3aa: CASSQREGPYEQYF; abundance: -; j_gene: TRBJ2-7; d_gene: TRBD2; v_gene: TRBV7-2
CDR3nt: TGTGCCAGCAGCTTCGGCGGGAGGGTAACTGAAGCTTTCTTT; CDR3aa: CASSFGGRVTEAFF; abundance: -; j_gene: TRBJ1-1; d_gene: -; v_gene: TRBV5-6
CDR3nt: TGTGCCACGACGGCGAACACCGGGGAGCTGTTTTTT; CDR3aa: CATTANTGELFF; abundance: -; j_gene: TRBJ2-2; d_gene: -; v_gene: TRBV15
CDR3nt: TGTGCCAGCAGCCAGACAGAGAATGAAAAACTGTTTTTT; CDR3aa: CASSQTENEKLFF; abundance: -; j_gene: TRBJ1-4; d_gene: -; v_gene: TRBV5-4
CDR3nt: TGTGCCAGCAGCTTAGGATTGGGCGGGCGATCCTACGAGCAGTACTTC; CDR3aa: CASSLGLGGRSYEQYF; abundance: -; j_gene: TRBJ2-7; d_gene: -; v_gene: TRBV7-8
CDR3nt: TGTGCCAGCAGGTCGATGAAGGGGGCTGTTAATTCACCCCTCCACTTT; CDR3aa: CASRSMKGAVNSPLHF; abundance: once; j_gene: TRBJ1-6; d_gene: TRBD1; v_gene: TRBV27
CDR3nt: TGTGCCAGCAGCCCATACGATCCGTGGACAGGGCCCTCCTACGAGCAGTACTTC; CDR3aa: CASSPYDPWTGPSYEQYF; abundance: -; j_gene: TRBJ2-7; d_gene: TRBD1; v_gene: TRBV13
CDR3nt: TGTGCCAGCAGCGTAGATTTGAGGGGGGCTAGCGGCTATGAGCAGTTCTTC; CDR3aa: CASSVDLRGASGYEQFF; abundance: -; j_gene: TRBJ2-1; d_gene: -; v_gene: TRBV9
CDR3nt: TGTGCCAGCAGCTTATTTACCCCGGGGGAGCAGTACTTC; CDR3aa: CASSLFTPGEQYF; abundance: few; j_gene: TRBJ2-7; d_gene: -; v_gene: TRBV11-3
CDR3nt: TGTGCCAGCAGTCCGGGGGGACCTTGGGGCTACACCTTC; CDR3aa: CASSPGGPWGYTF; abundance: once; j_gene: TRBJ1-2; d_gene: -; v_gene: TRBV11-2
CDR3nt: TGTGCCAGCAGCCGAAGGGCGACAGGGAGCTCCTACGAGCAGTACTTC; CDR3aa: CASSRRATGSSYEQYF; abundance: -; j_gene: TRBJ2-7; d_gene: TRBD1; v_gene: TRBV7-2
CDR3nt: TGCGCCAGCAGCTTGGCCGGCGGGAGCTGGGACGAGCAGTACTTC; CDR3aa: CASSLAGGSWDEQYF; abundance: -; j_gene: TRBJ2-7; d_gene: TRBD2; v_gene: TRBV5-1
CDR3nt: TGCGCCAGCAGCTTGGGGCTGGCGGTCGCCTACAATGAGCAGTTCTTC; CDR3aa: CASSLGLAVAYNEQFF; abundance: -; j_gene: TRBJ2-1; d_gene: -; v_gene: TRBV5-1
CDR3nt: TGTGCCAGCAGTGGGGGGGATTTTGCTAACTATGGCTACACCTTC; CDR3aa: CASSGGDFANYGYTF; abundance: -; j_gene: TRBJ1-2; d_gene: -; v_gene: TRBV6-1
CDR3nt: TGTGCCAGCAGTGCCTCGACAGGGGGCGACCACACTGAAGCTTTCTTT; CDR3aa: CASSASTGGDHTEAFF; abundance: -; j_gene: TRBJ1-1; d_gene: TRBD1; v_gene: TRBV6-4
CDR3nt: TGCGCCAGCAGCTTGGGAGGGACAATGGGGGGCTACACCTTC; CDR3aa: CASSLGGTMGGYTF; abundance: -; j_gene: TRBJ1-2; d_gene: -; v_gene: TRBV5-1
CDR3nt: TGTGCCAGCAGCCCTGGGGGTAGCGGGAGCCTTAGCACAGATACGCAGTATTTT; CDR3aa: CASSPGGSGSLSTDTQYF; abundance: -; j_gene: TRBJ2-3; d_gene: TRBD2; v_gene: TRBV5-4
CDR3nt: TGCGCCAGCAGCTTCCTCGGGGTTTCTGGAAACACCATATATTTT; CDR3aa: CASSFLGVSGNTIYF; abundance: -; j_gene: TRBJ1-3; d_gene: -; v_gene: TRBV5-1
CDR3nt: TGTGCCAGCATAGGGGAGGTGAACACTGAAGCTTTCTTT; CDR3aa: CASIGEVNTEAFF; abundance: -; j_gene: TRBJ1-1; d_gene: -; v_gene: TRBV2
CDR3nt: TGTGCCAGCAGCTCCACGGATACGCAGTATTTT; CDR3aa: CASSSTDTQYF; abundance: few; j_gene: TRBJ2-3; d_gene: -; v_gene: TRBV11-3
CDR3nt: TGTGCCAGCACCTCCGGGACAGGGGTACGCGAAAAACTGTTTTTT; CDR3aa: CASTSGTGVREKLFF; abundance: few; j_gene: TRBJ1-4; d_gene: TRBD1; v_gene: TRBV27
CDR3nt: TGTGCCAGCAGCTTATCCAACCCCTTAGATACGCAGTATTTT; CDR3aa: CASSLSNPLDTQYF; abundance: -; j_gene: TRBJ2-3; d_gene: -; v_gene: TRBV7-2
CDR3nt: TGTGCCAGCAGCTTACGGGCAGGGAGGAACACTGAAGCTTTCTTT; CDR3aa: CASSLRAGRNTEAFF; abundance: few; j_gene: TRBJ1-1; d_gene: -; v_gene: TRBV7-6
CDR3nt: TGTGCCAGCAGCTTGGGGACAGCTAATTCACCCCTCCACTTT; CDR3aa: CASSLGTANSPLHF; abundance: -; j_gene: TRBJ1-6; d_gene: -; v_gene: TRBV5-5
CDR3nt: TGTGCCAGAAGCTTGGAGGGGGGTCGGGGTCAGCCCCAGCATTTT; CDR3aa: CARSLEGGRGQPQHF; abundance: -; j_gene: TRBJ1-5; d_gene: -; v_gene: TRBV5-3